Presented here are 14 T cell receptor beta chains from one specimen sequenced in a study of blood T cell repertoires in COVID-19. The repertoire was sequenced with immunoSEQ multiplex PCR; TCRdb's copy has only in-frame clones and lacks some. The table shows fewer than 60,000 clones, with about 83% occurring only once. The sequenced sample consisted of peripheral blood. The receptors originated from a man in his fifties with acute or convalescent COVID-19.

This sequence joins TRBV9 and TRBJ1-2; no firm D call. The CDR3 length is 12 residues. The V gene lost 4 bases and the J gene lost 1 base, with 5 bases spanning the gap. CDR1 and CDR2 from the germline V gene are SGDLS and YYNGEE. In DNA, the CDR3 is TGTGCCAGCAGCCCCAATAACTATGGCTACACCTTC. Translating gives CASSPNNYGYTF. The full variable domain, its missing parts supplied by reference TRBV9 and TRBJ1-2, is DSGVTQTPKHLITATGQRVTLRCSPRSGDLSVYWYQQSLDQGLQFLIQYYNGEERAKGNILERFSAQQFPDLHSELNLSSLELGDSALYFCASSPNNYGYTFGSGTRLTVV.

The chain is built from TRBV7-9 and TRBJ1-1, with D uncertain. The germline CDR1 and CDR2 sequences are SEHNR and FQNEAQ (reference sequence). V was shortened by 3 bases and J by 3 bases, with 5 bases between the two germline ends. CDR3 length: 12 residues. The CDR3 bases are TGTGCCAGCAGCTTCGGGGACACTGAAGCTTTCTTT. Protein: CASSFGDTEAFF.

The V and J genes are TRBV7-9 and TRBJ1-2; D is unclear. This CDR3 is built from 15 residues. Germline CDR1 SEHNR, CDR2 FQNEAQ (reference sequence). The ends were cut back, 5 bases at V and 3 bases at J, with 16 bases in the middle. The CDR3 nucleotides read TGTGCCAGCAGCCCCCTCTCGAGCCCCTACTATGGCTACACCTTC. Translated, it gives CASSPLSSPYYGYTF.

V and J are TRBV27 and TRBJ2-2; 8 bases agree with TRBD1. This CDR3 is 15 amino acids long. The germline V gene encodes CDR1 MNHEY and CDR2 SMNVEV (reference sequence). J lost 4 bases, V lost 6 bases, and 7 bases had no gene match. The CDR3: CASSRQGASTGELFF. CDR3 nucleotide sequence: TGTGCCAGCAGCCGGCAGGGGGCGAGCACCGGGGAGCTGTTTTTT.

Details on this clone: Other DNA sequences in this specimen translate into the identical CDR3. The chain couples TRBV5-1 to TRBJ1-2; D unclear. V shed 0 bases and J shed 0 bases, with 9 bases lying between them. Germline V CDR1 and CDR2: SGHRS, YFSETQ. The CDR3 totals 15 residues. The CDR3 spells CASSLDGSPNYGYTF. The CDR3 region has the DNA TGCGCCAGCAGCTTGGACGGGTCGCCTAACTATGGCTACACCTTC.

The chain combines TRBV11-2 with TRBJ2-3; 13 bases match TRBD2. CDR1 is SGHAT, CDR2 FQNNGV, per germline. With 1 base clipped from V and 4 bases from J, the junction kept 2 bases outside the gene matches. The CDR3 sequence is 16 residues long. CDR3 region: CASSLGLAGGADTQYF. CDR3 nucleotides: TGTGCCAGCAGCTTAGGACTAGCGGGAGGTGCAGATACGCAGTATTTT. The full variable domain, in which reference TRBV11-2 and TRBJ2-3 provide the parts outside the CDR3, is EAGVAQSPRYKIIEKRQSVAFWCNPISGHATLYWYQQILGQGPKLLIQFQNNGVVDDSQLPKDRFSAERLKGVDSTLKIQPAKLEDSAVYLCASSLGLAGGADTQYFGPGTRLTVL.

The chain couples TRBV5-5 to TRBJ2-7, with 10 positions matching TRBD1. CDR3 size: 15 residues. CDR1 and CDR2 from the germline V gene are SGHKS and YYEKEE (reference sequence). The trim removed 6 bases at V and 2 bases at J, leaving 8 bases unmatched. CDR3 DNA sequence: TGTGCCAGCACCCTCGAGGACAGGGGGGCCTACGAGCAGTACTTC. It encodes CASTLEDRGAYEQYF. Full variable domain (rest looked up from reference TRBV5-5 and TRBJ2-7): DAGVTQSPTHLIKTRGQQVTLRCSPISGHKSVSWYQQVLGQGPQFIFQYYEKEERGRGNFPDRFSARQFPNYSSELNVNALLLGDSALYLCASTLEDRGAYEQYFGPGTRLTVT.

The CDR3, as DNA: TGTGCCAGCAGCTCAGCGTACTATGGCTACACCTTC. This encodes CASSSAYYGYTF. The rearrangement links TRBV5-8 to TRBJ1-2; unclear D gene. Trimming stripped 3 bases from V and 3 bases from J, with 6 bases between. CDR1 and CDR2 from the germline V gene are SGHTS and YDEGEE. The CDR3 consists of 12 residues.

V and J are TRBV2 and TRBJ1-2, with 8 positions matching TRBD1. CDR1 is SNHLY and CDR2 is FYNNEI in the germline V gene. Losses at the gene ends were 7 bases for V and 3 bases for J; bases not matched to a gene: 16. This CDR3 spans 17 amino acids. The CDR3 reads CASIYLPSGGQDYGYTF. The DNA for the CDR3 is TGTGCCAGCATCTACCTCCCCTCGGGGGGACAGGACTATGGCTACACCTTC. Full variable domain (rest looked up from reference TRBV2 and TRBJ1-2): EPEVTQTPSHQVTQMGQEVILRCVPISNHLYFYWYRQILGQKVEFLVSFYNNEISEKSEIFDDQFSVERPDGSNFTLKIRSTKLEDSAMYFCASIYLPSGGQDYGYTFGSGTRLTVV.

The chain couples TRBV30 to TRBJ2-1, with 7 nucleotides matching TRBD1. From germline, CDR1 is GTSNPN and CDR2 SVGIG (reference sequence). The J segment lost 1 base and the V segment lost 0 bases, leaving 9 bases of the junction unmatched. CDR3 length: 17 residues. CDR3 protein: CAWSVAGGRVSYNEQFF. CDR3 bases: TGTGCCTGGAGTGTAGCAGGGGGTCGAGTATCCTACAATGAGCAGTTCTTC.

The rearrangement uses TRBV3-1 (or the pseudogene TRBV3-2) and TRBJ2-7, with 7 bases identical to TRBD1. Germline V CDR1 and CDR2: LGHDT, YNNKEL (reference sequence). This CDR3 has 15 amino acids. V was pared by 1 base and J by 2 bases, with 5 bases of the junction left unmatched. The CDR3 loop reads CASSQASGTAYEQYF. As DNA, the CDR3 is TGTGCCAGCAGCCAAGCCTCCGGGACAGCCTACGAGCAGTACTTC.

The chain combines TRBV19 with TRBJ1-5; tentatively, D is TRBD1 (6 bases). Per the germline V gene, CDR1 is LNHDA and CDR2 is SQIVND (reference sequence). V lost 3 bases and J 2 bases, leaving 11 bases between the germline ends. The CDR3 loop spans 15 amino acids. In DNA, the CDR3 is TGTGCCAGTAGTATCTTCCCAGGGGGCAATCAGCCCCAGCATTTT. Translation gives CASSIFPGGNQPQHF.

V gene TRBV5-1 combines with J gene TRBJ1-5; D is possibly TRBD1 (5 bases). V was shortened by 2 bases and J by 5 bases, with 17 bases between the two germline ends. CDR1 is SGHRS, CDR2 YFSETQ, per germline. CDR3 length: 16 residues. CDR3: CASSFSFPKTDQPQHF. CDR3 coding DNA: TGCGCCAGCAGCTTTAGTTTTCCAAAGACAGATCAGCCCCAGCATTTT.

The chain employs TRBV5-1 and TRBJ1-2, with D unresolved. Germline CDR1 is SGHRS and CDR2 is YFSETQ. The V gene lost 4 bases and the J gene lost 6 bases, with 16 bases spanning the gap. The CDR3 consists of 14 residues. CDR3 coding DNA: TGCGCCAGCAGCGCTAATTCCTACGACAATGGCTACACCTTC. Translation gives CASSANSYDNGYTF.